Listed here are 29 T cell receptor beta chains from one sample, sequenced in a study of blood T cell repertoires in COVID-19. Repertoires were generated with immunoSEQ multiplex PCR, while TCRdb's copy carries only in-frame clones and drops some. Of about 280,000 clones listed, 75% to 90% were seen once; the top ten hold approximately 2.2%. Sequencing was done on a sample of peripheral blood. Every receptor here comes from a woman aged 30 to 39 who had recovered from COVID-19.

A word on this clone: The same CDR3 can be traced to other DNA sequences in this sample. The rearrangement links TRBV5-1 to TRBJ1-1; no firm D call. This CDR3 has 14 residues. Trimming left V 0 bases short and J 1 base short, with 7 bases between. The V gene's germline CDR1 is SGHRS and CDR2 YFSETQ. The CDR3 reads CASSLGRGNTEAFF. DNA for the CDR3: TGCGCCAGCAGCTTGGGTCGGGGGAACACTGAAGCTTTCTTT. The whole variable domain, filled in from reference TRBV5-1 and TRBJ1-1, reads KAGVTQTPRYLIKTRGQQVTLSCSPISGHRSVSWYQQTPGQGLQFLFEYFSETQRNKGNFPGRFSGRQFSNSRSEMNVSTLELGDSALYLCASSLGRGNTEAFFGQGTRLTVV.

The gene calls are TRBV6-5 and TRBJ2-6, with no clear D. The germline V gene has CDR1 MNHEY and CDR2 SVGAGI. Between the trimmed V and J ends, which lost 3 bases and 1 base, there was a span of 7 bases. There are 15 residues in the CDR3. CDR3 sequence reads: CASSYLLSGANVLTF. As DNA, the CDR3 is TGTGCCAGCAGTTATCTACTTTCTGGGGCCAACGTCCTGACTTTC.

The chain combines TRBV6-1 with TRBJ2-7, with unresolved D. Germline-derived CDR1 and CDR2 are MNHNS and SASEGT. V was shortened by 1 base and J by 2 bases, with 12 bases between the two germline ends. The CDR3 spans 15 residues. The DNA of the CDR3 is TGTGCCAGCAGTGAAGGTCAGATCAAAACCTACGAGCAGTACTTC. This codes for CASSEGQIKTYEQYF.

The V and J genes are TRBV5-6 and TRBJ1-1; no definite D call. CDR3 length: 17 amino acids. Trimming took off 1 base at V and 3 bases at J, with 19 bases between the two ends. Germline assignment: CDR1 SGHDT and CDR2 YYEEEE. In DNA, the CDR3 is TGTGCCAGCAGCTTGCAGTTGAAAGAAAGGCGGGACACTGAAGCTTTCTTT. Its protein is CASSLQLKERRDTEAFF.

CDR3 residues: CASLAGGLEQYF. CDR3 nucleotides: TGTGCCAGTCTCGCCGGAGGGCTCGAGCAGTACTTC. V is TRBV6-4 and J is TRBJ2-7; D perhaps matches TRBD2 (6 bases). V was clipped by 9 bases and J by 6 bases, with 15 bases between them. Germline lookup yields CDR1 MRHNA and CDR2 SNTAGT. The CDR3 loop spans 12 amino acids.

The rearrangement links TRBV11-2 to TRBJ2-7; D unresolved. The CDR3 covers 14 residues. Between the trimmed V and J ends, which lost 1 base and 2 bases, there was a span of 9 bases. The V gene's germline CDR1 is SGHAT and CDR2 FQNNGV. The CDR3 loop reads CASSLAQSTYEQYF. The CDR3 coding sequence is TGTGCCAGCAGCTTAGCACAGAGTACCTACGAGCAGTACTTC.

The genes are TRBV11-2 and TRBJ2-5; 9 bases align to TRBD2. This CDR3 has 19 residues. With 2 bases clipped from V and 4 bases from J, the junction kept 17 bases outside the gene matches. The germline gives CDR1 SGHAT, CDR2 FQNNGV. The CDR3 DNA follows: TGTGCCAGCAGCTTAAGAGGTAGCGGGGGACCCTTTGAGGGAGAGACCCAGTACTTC. This sequence encodes CASSLRGSGGPFEGETQYF.

This chain joins TRBV6-1 and TRBJ2-7, with 7 bases that match TRBD1. The CDR3 sequence is 15 residues long. V dropped 3 bases and J dropped 7; count of bases not matched to a gene: 12. Germline V gene lookup returns CDR1 MNHNS and CDR2 SASEGT. CDR3 DNA: TGTGCCAGCAGTGACCCGGGACAGCGATTGAGGGAGCAGTACTTC. Its protein is CASSDPGQRLREQYF.

The gene calls are TRBV6-1 and TRBJ2-3; D is unresolved. Germline CDR1 and CDR2: MNHNS and SASEGT. The CDR3 has 15 amino acids. V lost 0 bases and J lost 6, with 13 bases in between. The CDR3: CASSEASRLVDTQYF. CDR3 coding DNA: TGTGCCAGCAGTGAAGCGTCGCGACTTGTGGATACGCAGTATTTT.

This clone was detected only once. The J gene is TRBJ2-7, the V gene TRBV3-1 (or the pseudogene TRBV3-2); TRBD2 aligns across 9 bases. V lost 0 bases, J lost 0 bases, and 3 bases stayed unmatched. CDR3 length: 16 amino acids. In germline, CDR1 is LGHDT, CDR2 YNNKEL (reference sequence). CDR3 sequence (DNA): TGTGCCAGCAGCCAAGAACTAGCGGGCGCCTCCTACGAGCAGTACTTC. Protein: CASSQELAGASYEQYF.

This clone has only one observation. Mismatch with germline at one junction end may stem from a read error. CDR3 nucleotide sequence: TGTACCAGCAGCCAAGAAGGCGGGGGGGCTCGCGAGCAGTTCTTC. It specifies CTSSQEGGGAREQFF. The chain joins TRBV3-1 (or the pseudogene TRBV3-2) to TRBJ2-1; 9 nucleotides align to TRBD2. The CDR3 consists of 15 residues. CDR1 and CDR2 (germline): LGHDT, YNNKEL (reference sequence).

The chain employs TRBV6-5 and TRBJ2-5; D is unresolved. Germline CDR1 reads MNHEY; CDR2 reads SVGAGI. V shed 6 bases and J shed 1 base, with 12 bases lying between them. The CDR3 length is 14 residues. The CDR3 here is CASSLSLLQETQYF. The CDR3 nucleotides read TGTGCCAGCAGCCTATCACTGCTCCAAGAGACCCAGTACTTC.

The chain employs TRBV28 and TRBJ2-7, with D tentatively TRBD1 (6 bases). CDR1 is MDHEN, CDR2 SYDVKM, per germline. Trimming removed 6 bases at V and 5 bases at J, with 14 bases between. The CDR3 length is 13 residues. For the CDR3, the DNA is TGTGCCAGCAGCGCTCCGGACAGTCACGAGCAGTACTTC. Amino acids: CASSAPDSHEQYF. Based on the CDR3 plus reference TRBV28 and TRBJ2-7, the full variable domain is DVKVTQSSRYLVKRTGEKVFLECVQDMDHENMFWYRQDPGLGLRLIYFSYDVKMKEKGDIPEGYSVSREKKERFSLILESASTNQTSMYLCASSAPDSHEQYFGPGTRLTVT.

The V and J genes are TRBV19 and TRBJ2-3; 7 bases are shared with TRBD2. The germline gives CDR1 LNHDA, CDR2 SQIVND (reference sequence). V was pared by 6 bases and J by 0 bases, with 12 bases of the junction left unmatched. The length of the CDR3 is 17 residues. Here the CDR3 reads CASSTERLALSTDTQYF. The CDR3 DNA is TGTGCCAGTAGCACCGAACGACTAGCCCTGAGCACAGATACGCAGTATTTT.

V and J are TRBV5-8 and TRBJ2-2; 7 nucleotides align to TRBD1. V lost 4 bases, J lost 7 bases, and 7 bases stayed unmatched. The germline CDR1 and CDR2 sequences are SGHTS and YDEGEE. The CDR3 is made up of 14 amino acids. CDR3 DNA: TGTGCCAGCAGCGCAGACAGGGTCTACGGGGAGCTGTTTTTT. Translation: CASSADRVYGELFF.

The V gene is TRBV10-3, the J gene TRBJ1-1; a possible D gene is TRBD1 (5 bases). The CDR3 length is 12 residues. V gave up 11 bases and J gave up 0 bases, with 10 bases separating them. Germline V gene sequence: CDR1 ENHRY, CDR2 SYGVKD. CDR3 amino acids: CAVSQVNTEAFF. Here the CDR3 DNA reads TGTGCCGTATCACAGGTGAACACTGAAGCTTTCTTT.

The chain combines TRBV11-2 with TRBJ2-1; TRBD2 aligns across 7 bases. There are 17 residues in the CDR3. V gave up 5 bases and J gave up 4 bases; unmatched junction bases: 14. Per germline, CDR1 SGHAT and CDR2 FQNNGV. CDR3 sequence: CASSLRSGHRPYNEQFF. The CDR3 DNA reads TGTGCCAGCAGCCTCCGTAGCGGGCACCGGCCTTACAATGAGCAGTTCTTC.

The V gene is TRBV5-4, the J gene TRBJ2-7; D not certain. Trimming cost V 1 base and J 1 base, with 9 bases left between them. This CDR3 contains 14 residues. Per the germline V gene, CDR1 is SGHNT and CDR2 is YYREEE (reference sequence). The chain's CDR3 is CASSLTVGSYEQYF. CDR3 in DNA: TGTGCCAGCAGCTTGACAGTTGGTTCCTACGAGCAGTACTTC.

This rearrangement joins TRBV5-8 to TRBJ2-1; 9 nucleotides agree with TRBD1. Germline assignment: CDR1 SGHTS and CDR2 YDEGEE. V gave up 3 bases and J gave up 3 bases; unmatched junction bases: 7. The CDR3 runs 16 residues. The CDR3 bases are TGTGCCAGCAGCTCCAATACAGGGGGCTTCTACAATGAGCAGTTCTTC. It yields the protein CASSSNTGGFYNEQFF.

The chain carries TRBV20-1 and TRBJ2-1; a possible D gene is TRBD1 (5 bases). The germline CDR1 and CDR2 sequences are DFQATT and SNEGSKA (reference sequence). The CDR3 is 11 amino acids. V lost 6 bases to trimming and J lost 4 bases, with 7 bases between them. The CDR3 region is CSADSYNEQFF. In nucleotides, the CDR3 is TGCAGTGCCGACAGTTACAATGAGCAGTTCTTC.

The chain couples TRBV25-1 to TRBJ2-3; D uncertain. Germline CDR1 reads MGHDK; CDR2 reads SYGVNS. The germline V and J ends were trimmed by 0 bases and 5 bases, with 6 bases remaining between them. This CDR3 comprises 13 residues. The CDR3 nucleotides read TGTGCCAGCAGTGAATATGGGCGAGATACGCAGTATTTT. Its protein is CASSEYGRDTQYF.

The CDR3 bases are TGTGCCAGCAGTAAGGACAGGGGCACAGATACGCAGTATTTT. This translates into CASSKDRGTDTQYF. The chain combines TRBV2 with TRBJ2-3, with 8 bases that match TRBD1. V was pared by 5 bases and J by 1 base, with 2 bases of the junction left unmatched. Germline loops: CDR1 SNHLY, CDR2 FYNNEI. The CDR3 runs to 14 residues.

The chain carries TRBV18 and TRBJ2-7; TRBD1 is a possible D gene (6 bases). Germline V gene sequence: CDR1 KGHSH, CDR2 LQKENI. V was clipped by 3 bases and J by 0 bases, with 9 bases between them. The CDR3 spans 14 residues. CDR3 bases: TGTGCCAGCTCACCCGACAGGACCTCCTACGAGCAGTACTTC. Amino acid sequence: CASSPDRTSYEQYF.

The genes are TRBV3-1 (or the pseudogene TRBV3-2) and TRBJ1-1; TRBD1 aligns across 10 bases. The junction had 5 bases not matched to a gene; V was cut back by 4 bases and J by 3 bases. The CDR3 consists of 15 residues. Germline loops: CDR1 LGHDT, CDR2 YNNKEL (reference sequence). The CDR3 reads CASSRDRGKYTEAFF. CDR3 coding DNA: TGTGCCAGCAGCCGGGACAGGGGAAAATACACTGAAGCTTTCTTT.

The chain uses TRBV5-8 and TRBJ2-2; tentatively, D is TRBD2 (6 bases). This CDR3 region has 13 residues. CDR1 and CDR2 from the germline V gene are SGHTS and YDEGEE. Trimming shortened V by 5 bases and J by 7 bases, and 12 bases separated the two germline ends. The CDR3 reads CASRRRLVGELFF. The CDR3 DNA is TGTGCCAGCAGACGGAGACTAGTCGGGGAGCTGTTTTTT.

The chain employs TRBV10-3 and TRBJ1-1; D uncertain. V was clipped by 9 bases and J by 3 bases, with 14 bases between them. Per the germline V gene, CDR1 is ENHRY and CDR2 is SYGVKD. CDR3 length: 13 residues. The CDR3 DNA follows: TGTGCCATAACTAGCTCCGGGGACACTGAAGCTTTCTTT. Translated: CAITSSGDTEAFF.

The chain recombines TRBV6-1 with TRBJ1-2; the match to TRBD1 covers 7 bases. J gave up 2 bases and V 3 bases, and 6 bases lay outside the gene matches. Germline values: CDR1 MNHNS, CDR2 SASEGT. This CDR3 spans 15 amino acids. CDR3 amino acids: CASSDGDSLNYGYTF. The DNA of the CDR3 is TGTGCCAGCAGTGATGGGGACAGTCTAAACTATGGCTACACCTTC.

This chain uses TRBV5-4 with TRBJ2-5; 10 nucleotides agree with TRBD2. The CDR3 has 14 residues. Germline trimming cut 4 bases from V and 5 bases from J; bases unmatched to any gene: 5. The germline gives CDR1 SGHNT, CDR2 YYREEE (reference sequence). CDR3 sequence (DNA): TGTGCCAGCAGCCCACCGGGACTAGCGGAGACCCAGTACTTC. Translating it yields CASSPPGLAETQYF.

The chain combines TRBV7-9 with TRBJ2-6, with D possibly TRBD1 on 6 matching bases. Germline-derived CDR1 and CDR2 are SEHNR and FQNEAQ (reference sequence). Trimming stripped 5 bases from V and 4 bases from J, with 12 bases between. This CDR3 spans 15 amino acids. The CDR3 DNA reads as TGTGCCAGCAGCCTGAGGACAGCCGGGGCCAACGTCCTGACTTTC. This gives the protein CASSLRTAGANVLTF.